This record concerns one T cell receptor (beta chain) sequence. Its specificity is not known. The CDR3 runs 14 residues. V lost 6 bases and J lost 0; bases outside the gene matches: 4. Germline CDR1 and CDR2: MNHEY and SMNVEV (reference sequence). The data were obtained in a study of T cell repertoires in cytomegalovirus infection. Overall study: Public TCR beta signatures marked donors with CMV infection and the matching HLA. General study results and limits: HLA-C-restricted CMV-specific TCR beta clonotypes prevailed in the ex vivo response.

A single record per CDR3 protein comes from TCRdb applying MiXCR to the reads. The repertoire holds about 900,000 distinct CDR3 sequences, approximately 30% seen once, with around 15% in the top ten. V usage is TRBV27 and J usage is TRBJ1-2; 7 bases map to TRBD1. The sequence came from a human donor in good health (CMV status not recorded). Some clones in this sample may be carry-over from other donors' samples. The sequenced sample was cultured CD8+ T cells from PBMCs, obtained from culture after CMV antigen stimulation. The CDR3 DNA sequence: TGTGCCAGCAGCCAGGGGGTCGCTAACTATGGCTACACCTTC. Its protein is CASSQGVANYGYTF.